These 28 T cell receptor beta chains share one sample of origin, sequenced in a study of T cells after yellow fever vaccination (dated by TCRdb to about 2019). The meaning of the sample's treatment or condition label: live attenuated yellow fever vaccine strain. Receptor amplification or capture employed 5' RACE. Data came from an Illumina HiSeq 2500. TCRdb reprocessing: public reads trimmed at Q25 with fastp, clones called with MiXCR, in-frame beta chains kept. Each entry is one CDR3 protein sequence, shown with its most common DNA and genes. The sample contains roughly 170,000 distinct CDR3 sequences, roughly 6.2% of them found a single time. Clones ranked in the top ten supply less than 3.5% of the sample. The sample in question was CD4+ T cells sorted from PBMCs, obtained on the day of the first yellow fever vaccination. All receptors derive from a man aged 18 to 29 who received the YFV17D yellow fever vaccine.

In this sample, this clonotype turned up many times. This rearrangement joins TRBV5-6 to TRBJ1-1; 8 bases fit TRBD1. The V gene end was trimmed by 5 bases and the J gene end by 3 bases; junction bases not matched to a gene: 9. The germline V gene has CDR1 SGHDT and CDR2 YYEEEE. The CDR3 has 15 residues. The CDR3 loop reads CASRKPGQAYTEAFF. Written as DNA, the CDR3 is TGTGCCAGCAGGAAGCCGGGACAGGCATACACTGAAGCTTTCTTT.

This clonotype has only a few counts. V gene TRBV18 combines with J gene TRBJ2-7; no definite D call. The CDR3 loop spans 14 amino acids. Per germline, CDR1 KGHSH and CDR2 LQKENI. V lost 0 bases and J lost 1, with 7 bases in between. As DNA, the CDR3 is TGTGCCAGCTCACCACCCTCCTCTTCCTACGAGCAGTACTTC. Its translation is CASSPPSSSYEQYF. The whole variable domain, remainder taken from reference TRBV18 and TRBJ2-7, is NAGVMQNPRHLVRRRGQEARLRCSPMKGHSHVYWYRQLPEEGLKFMVYLQKENIIDESGMPKERFSAEFPKEGPSILRIQQVVRGDSAAYFCASSPPSSSYEQYFGPGTRLTVT.

CDR3 sequence: CASSLRDRVILNTEAFF. The CDR3 DNA is TGTGCCAGCAGCCTAAGGGACAGGGTAATTCTGAACACTGAAGCTTTCTTT. This chain connects TRBV7-8 to TRBJ1-1, with TRBD1 identical over 9 bases. CDR1 and CDR2 (germline): SGHVS, FQNEAQ. The CDR3 contains 17 residues. The V gene end was trimmed by 5 bases and the J gene end by 0 bases; junction bases not matched to a gene: 10. Full variable domain (missing parts from reference TRBV7-8 and TRBJ1-1): GAGVSQSPRYKVAKRGQDVALRCDPISGHVSLFWYQQALGQGPEFLTYFQNEAQLDKSGLPSDRFFAERPEGSVSTLKIQRTQQEDSAVYLCASSLRDRVILNTEAFFGQGTRLTVV.

With respect to this clonotype: A much larger clone lies one base from this, so it may be a read error. The chain recombines TRBV10-3 with TRBJ2-3; D is unclear. This CDR3 comprises 13 residues. The V gene lost 3 bases and the J gene lost 4 bases, with 8 bases spanning the gap. Germline CDR1 is ENHRY and CDR2 is SYGVKD. CDR3 nucleotide sequence: TGTGCCATCAGTGACGGCCTCGCAGATACGCAGTATTTT. It specifies CAISDGLADTQYF.

This chain uses TRBV15 with TRBJ1-2; 9 bases are a match to TRBD1. V gave up 1 base and J gave up 3 bases; unmatched junction bases: 3. The CDR3 extends over 15 amino acids. CDR1 is LNHNV and CDR2 is YYDKDF in the germline V gene (reference sequence). CDR3 nucleotide sequence: TGTGCCACCAGCAGAGGACAGGGGGATTACTATGGCTACACCTTC. Translation: CATSRGQGDYYGYTF.

This clonotype was observed a few times. The chain combines TRBV4-2 with TRBJ2-3; D is ambiguous. Deletions cut 0 bases from V and 4 bases from J, with 11 bases between. The CDR3 consists of 15 residues. Germline values: CDR1 LGHNA, CDR2 YNFKEQ. CDR3 in DNA: TGTGCCAGCAGCCAAGACCCACCCATTCCAGATACGCAGTATTTT. Its protein is CASSQDPPIPDTQYF.

This clonotype showed up many times. The genes are TRBV18 and TRBJ2-4; 9 nucleotides agree with TRBD2. Per the germline V gene, CDR1 is KGHSH and CDR2 is LQKENI. The CDR3 runs 18 residues. The V and J ends lost 6 bases and 5 bases, in that order; junction bases with no gene match: 17. For the CDR3, the DNA is TGTGCCAGCTCCCCCGGGCTAGGCACTAGCGGGCCAGAAAACATTCAGTACTTC. Translation: CASSPGLGTSGPENIQYF.

The chain is built from TRBV19 and TRBJ2-1; perhaps TRBD2 as D (6 bases). This CDR3 region has 13 residues. The V gene lost 5 bases and the J gene lost 12 bases, with 17 bases spanning the gap. Germline V lookup: CDR1 LNHDA, CDR2 SQIVND (reference sequence). CDR3 DNA: TGTGCCAGTAGTTTCGCGGGGATAAGGGGGCAGTTCTTC. Its protein product is CASSFAGIRGQFF.

This clonotype was counted many times. The chain uses TRBV7-2 and TRBJ2-7; perhaps TRBD1 as D (5 bases). This CDR3 has 14 amino acids. Germline-derived CDR1 and CDR2 are SGHTA and FQGNSA. The V gene lost 10 bases and the J gene lost 4 bases, with 20 bases spanning the gap. The CDR3 coding sequence is TGTGCCACCCACCAAAGGGGCCCGCATTACGAGCAGTACTTC. Residues: CATHQRGPHYEQYF. The full variable domain, with the rest looked up from reference TRBV7-2 and TRBJ2-7, is GAGVSQSPSNKVTEKGKDVELRCDPISGHTALYWYRQSLGQGLEFLIYFQGNSAPDKSGLPSDRFSAERTGGSVSTLTIQRTQQEDSAVYLCATHQRGPHYEQYFGPGTRLTVT.

By sample fraction, this clonotype is medium-sized. The rearrangement links TRBV29-1 to TRBJ2-3; TRBD1 is a possible D gene (5 bases). Trimming pared 4 bases from V and 3 bases from J, leaving 11 bases between. The germline CDR1 and CDR2 sequences are SQVTM and ANQGSEA. CDR3 size: 13 residues. This CDR3 is CSVARARTDTQYF. DNA of the CDR3: TGCAGCGTTGCCAGGGCAAGGACAGATACGCAGTATTTT.

This clonotype was counted only a few times. The V and J genes are TRBV9 and TRBJ2-5, with TRBD2 matching over 8 bases. Looked up from germline, CDR1 is SGDLS and CDR2 is YYNGEE. CDR3 length: 16 residues. V dropped 0 bases and J dropped 5; count of bases not matched to a gene: 9. CDR3 nucleotide sequence: TGTGCCAGCAGCGTAGGGGTCCAGGGCGGGGGGGAGACCCAGTACTTC. It yields the protein CASSVGVQGGGETQYF.

This clonotype was seen a few times. The chain couples TRBV12-3 or TRBV12-4 to TRBJ2-2, with D tentatively TRBD1 (5 bases). The CDR3 is 11 residues long. V lost 2 bases and J 16 bases, leaving 11 bases between the germline ends. CDR3 region: CASSLYHRQFF. The CDR3 nucleotides read TGTGCCAGCAGTTTATACCACAGGCAGTTTTTT.

The V and J genes are TRBV7-2 and TRBJ1-4; D is uncertain. From germline, CDR1 is SGHTA and CDR2 FQGNSA. V was clipped by 3 bases and J by 0 bases, with 11 bases between them. The CDR3 contains 16 residues. The CDR3 nucleotides read TGTGCCAGCAGCTTGTCTTTCAGCTCAACTAATGAAAAACTGTTTTTT. The encoded protein is CASSLSFSSTNEKLFF. Based on the CDR3 plus reference TRBV7-2 and TRBJ1-4, the full variable domain is GAGVSQSPSNKVTEKGKDVELRCDPISGHTALYWYRQSLGQGLEFLIYFQGNSAPDKSGLPSDRFSAERTGGSVSTLTIQRTQQEDSAVYLCASSLSFSSTNEKLFFGSGTQLSVL.

This clonotype has at least ten counts. The chain employs TRBV15 and TRBJ1-4; D remains unclear. Trimming removed 5 bases from V and 4 bases from J, with 11 bases in between. The germline V gene encodes CDR1 LNHNV and CDR2 YYDKDF (reference sequence). The CDR3 spans 14 residues. The DNA of the CDR3 is TGTGCCACCAGCCTCCTAACACTTAATGAAAAACTGTTTTTT. Translated: CATSLLTLNEKLFF. The full variable domain, rest sourced from reference TRBV15 and TRBJ1-4, is DAMVIQNPRYQVTQFGKPVTLSCSQTLNHNVMYWYQQKSSQAPKLLFHYYDKDFNNEADTPDNFQSRRPNTSFCFLDIRSPGLGDTAMYLCATSLLTLNEKLFFGSGTQLSVL.

This clonotype has a count of ten or more. This chain links TRBV21-1 with TRBJ2-7; TRBD2 is taken as the D call from the table, unchecked against the DNA. TRBV21-1 is termed a pseudogene. The CDR3 has 18 residues. This CDR3 is CASSKGGAGEDGTYEQYV. CDR3 coding DNA: TGTGCCAGCAGCAAAGGAGGAGCCGGGGAAGATGGGACTTACGAGCAGTACGTC.

This clonotype came up many times. The chain has TRBV11-2 and TRBJ2-3; 7 bases are shared with TRBD1. CDR1 is SGHAT and CDR2 is FQNNGV in the germline V gene. The CDR3 loop spans 14 amino acids. After removal of 7 bases from V and 0 bases from J, the junction contained 4 bases not matched to a gene. The CDR3 DNA reads as TGTGCCAGCACGAGGGGGCTGAGCACAGATACGCAGTATTTT. Encoded protein: CASTRGLSTDTQYF.

Ten or more counts support this clonotype. The CDR3 sequence: CASTNGATSDNTQYF. The DNA for the CDR3 is TGTGCCAGCACGAACGGGGCGACTAGCGATAATACGCAGTATTTT. The chain has TRBV12-3 or TRBV12-4 and TRBJ2-3; 8 positions agree with TRBD2. V shed 7 bases, J shed 7 bases, and the junction held 13 bases outside the gene matches. This CDR3 has 15 amino acids.

Comments on this clonotype: A single base separates this from a much larger clone, so it may be a read error. The rearrangement links TRBV7-2 to TRBJ2-1; 8 nucleotides align to TRBD1. CDR3 length: 15 residues. The ends lost 5 bases at V and 11 bases at J; junction bases unmatched: 14. CDR1 is SGHTA and CDR2 is FQGNSA in the germline V gene. The CDR3 region has the DNA TGTGCCAGCAGCCCAACGTGGGTCAGGGGGCTACAGCAGTTCTTC. Encoded protein: CASSPTWVRGLQQFF. Using reference TRBV7-2 and TRBJ2-1 for the parts outside the CDR3, the full variable domain is GAGVSQSPSNKVTEKGKDVELRCDPISGHTALYWYRQSLGQGLEFLIYFQGNSAPDKSGLPSDRFSAERTGGSVSTLTIQRTQQEDSAVYLCASSPTWVRGLQQFFGPGTRLTVL.

This clonotype was observed at least ten times. The chain is built from TRBV7-8 and TRBJ1-2; possible D gene TRBD1, 5 bases. Per germline, CDR1 SGHVS and CDR2 FQNEAQ. The CDR3 is 15 amino acids. The V gene lost 1 base and the J gene lost 0 bases, with 9 bases spanning the gap. The CDR3: CASSLGGWTNYGYTF. In nucleotides, the CDR3 is TGTGCCAGCAGCTTAGGGGGCTGGACTAACTATGGCTACACCTTC.

This clonotype was recorded a few times. A single base separates this from a much larger clone, so it may be a read error. The chain has TRBV20-1 and TRBJ1-1; D is unclear. Trimming stripped 3 bases from V and 1 base from J, with 3 bases between. The CDR3 has 11 residues. Germline CDR1 DFQATT, CDR2 SNEGSKA (reference sequence). The CDR3, as DNA: TGCAGTGCTAGGAGGAACACTGAAGCTTTCTTT. It codes for CSARRNTEAFF.

This clonotype was observed a handful of times. The gene calls are TRBV5-1 and TRBJ1-2; 10 bases map to TRBD1. Germline V CDR1 and CDR2: SGHRS, YFSETQ. V lost 4 bases to trimming and J lost 7 bases; unmatched junction nucleotides: 7. This CDR3 is built from 14 residues. CDR3 residues: CASSGTGDPGGYTF. The CDR3 coding sequence is TGCGCCAGCAGCGGGACAGGGGACCCGGGTGGCTACACCTTC.

Ten or more counts support this clonotype. This chain uses TRBV7-9 with TRBJ1-1; 8 bases are a match to TRBD1. V shed 1 base, J shed 6 bases, and the junction held 4 bases outside the gene matches. Germline CDR1 is SEHNR and CDR2 is FQNEAQ (reference sequence). The CDR3 length is 14 residues. As DNA, the CDR3 is TGTGCCAGCAGCTTAGTTAGGACAGGGCCTGAAGCTTTCTTT. Translating gives CASSLVRTGPEAFF.

This clonotype was counted ten times or more. The J gene is TRBJ1-1, the V gene TRBV10-3; D call uncertain. V was cut by 4 bases and J by 7 bases, with 10 bases left in between. This CDR3 contains 12 residues. CDR1 and CDR2 (germline): ENHRY, SYGVKD. CDR3 region: CAISGLTGEAFF. The CDR3 region has the DNA TGTGCCATCAGTGGTTTGACCGGTGAAGCTTTCTTT.

This rearrangement joins TRBV5-1 to TRBJ1-1, with D tentatively TRBD1 (5 bases). CDR1 is SGHRS, CDR2 YFSETQ, per germline. The CDR3 totals 14 residues. V was trimmed by 6 bases and J by 1 base, leaving 13 bases between them. CDR3 coding DNA: TGCGCCAGCAATAACGACGGACAGAACACTGAAGCTTTCTTT. Translated, it gives CASNNDGQNTEAFF. The full variable domain, with the rest looked up from reference TRBV5-1 and TRBJ1-1, is KAGVTQTPRYLIKTRGQQVTLSCSPISGHRSVSWYQQTPGQGLQFLFEYFSETQRNKGNFPGRFSGRQFSNSRSEMNVSTLELGDSALYLCASNNDGQNTEAFFGQGTRLTVV.

This clonotype was recorded at least ten times. This chain connects TRBV12-3 or TRBV12-4 to TRBJ2-7, with no clear D. This CDR3 spans 13 amino acids. V shed 2 bases and J shed 3 bases, with 8 bases lying between them. The CDR3 nucleotides are TGTGCCAGCAGTTTACAGGTAAACTACGAGCAGTACGTC. It yields the protein CASSLQVNYEQYV.

This clonotype was seen at least ten times. J is TRBJ1-6 and V is TRBV29-1; 10 bases align to TRBD1. This CDR3 has 13 residues. Germline V gives CDR1 SQVTM, CDR2 ANQGSEA. The trim removed 6 bases at V and 5 bases at J, leaving 1 base unmatched. In DNA, the CDR3 is TGCAGCGTCGGACAGGGGGATAATTCACCCCTCCACTTT. It is translated as CSVGQGDNSPLHF.

There are many counts of this clonotype. The rearrangement uses TRBV7-2 and TRBJ2-2; TRBD1 agrees at 11 bases. This CDR3 has 16 amino acids. V was clipped by 5 bases and J by 7 bases; unmatched bases: 9. Germline-derived CDR1 and CDR2 are SGHTA and FQGNSA. DNA for the CDR3: TGTGCCAGCAGCCAACGGACAGGGGGCTCTTTCGGGGAGCTGTTTTTT. Its protein is CASSQRTGGSFGELFF.

In its sample, this clonotype was seen many times. V usage is TRBV6-5 and J usage is TRBJ2-2; D not resolved. Trimming removed 0 bases from V and 3 bases from J, with 5 bases in between. Germline CDR1 MNHEY, CDR2 SVGAGI. This CDR3 region has 14 residues. DNA for the CDR3: TGTGCCAGCAGTTACTCGAAATACACCGGGGAGCTGTTTTTT. Amino acid sequence: CASSYSKYTGELFF.